One sample yielded the 17 T cell receptor beta chains listed below, sequenced in a study of early T cells in non-severe SARS-CoV-2 infection. TCRdb reprocessed the 5' RACE reads via MiXCR and lists one record per CDR3 protein. Of around 40,000 distinct CDR3 sequences listed, under 14% were seen once; the top ten hold 21%. Sequencing was done on a sample of whole blood. All receptors come from an adult who was a healthcare worker with PCR-confirmed SARS-CoV-2 infection or an uninfected control (not recorded which).

The chain is built from TRBV29-1 and TRBJ2-4; D possibly uses TRBD1 or TRBD2 (6 bases each). The V end lost 6 bases, the J end lost 3 bases, and 12 bases lay between the germline ends. From germline, CDR1 is SQVTM and CDR2 ANQGSEA. The CDR3 contains 13 residues. CDR3 DNA: TGCAGCGTCCAACAGGGAGGCAAAAACATTCAGTACTTC. Translation gives CSVQQGGKNIQYF.

This clonotype was recorded at least ten times. This rearrangement joins TRBV27 to TRBJ1-1; D possibly corresponds to TRBD1 (6 bases). Per the germline V gene, CDR1 is MNHEY and CDR2 is SMNVEV (reference sequence). V was cut by 7 bases and J by 1 base, with 10 bases left in between. This CDR3 has 13 amino acids. Here the CDR3 reads CASTPTGNTEAFF. The DNA of the CDR3 is TGTGCCAGCACGCCGACAGGGAACACTGAAGCTTTCTTT.

This clonotype was picked up one time. This chain links TRBV4-2 with TRBJ1-4; possibly TRBD1 for D (5 bases). CDR1 and CDR2 (germline): LGHNA, YNFKEQ. This CDR3 region has 16 residues. Trimming removed 1 base at V and 5 bases at J, with 14 bases between. The CDR3 DNA is TGTGCCAGCAGCCAAGGTGCGACAGTTTCAAATGAAAAACTGTTTTTT. Translating gives CASSQGATVSNEKLFF.

This clonotype was seen many times. This chain uses TRBV4-3 with TRBJ2-1, with no clear D. The germline V gene encodes CDR1 LGHNA and CDR2 YSLEER. This CDR3 has 14 amino acids. Deletions cut 0 bases from V and 6 bases from J, with 9 bases between. The CDR3 spells CASSQERWINEQFF. Here the CDR3 DNA reads TGCGCCAGCAGCCAAGAGCGGTGGATCAATGAGCAGTTCTTC.

Details on this clonotype: A much larger clone differs by one base, so this may be a read error. The V gene is TRBV5-6, the J gene TRBJ2-7, with TRBD1 identical over 12 bases. CDR1 and CDR2 (germline): SGHDT, YYEEEE. The CDR3 sequence is 14 residues long. Trimming at V came to 3 bases and at J to 6 bases, leaving 4 bases not matched to a gene. Here the CDR3 reads CASSWDRGQIEQYF. The CDR3 DNA sequence: TGTGCCAGCAGCTGGGACAGGGGGCAAATCGAGCAGTACTTC.

This clonotype was counted at least ten times. CDR3 sequence: CASSPEAPGLYEQYF. DNA for the CDR3: TGTGCCAGCTCACCGGAGGCCCCGGGCTTGTACGAGCAGTACTTC. The V call is TRBV18, the J call TRBJ2-7; D is possibly TRBD2 (5 bases). CDR1 KGHSH and CDR2 LQKENI come from the germline V gene. The CDR3 consists of 15 residues. The V gene lost 3 bases and the J gene lost 4 bases, with 16 bases spanning the gap.

There are many counts of this clonotype. The chain has TRBV7-9 and TRBJ2-3; TRBD2 matches at 7 bases. The germline V gene has CDR1 SEHNR and CDR2 FQNEAQ (reference sequence). CDR3 length: 16 residues. The trim removed 3 bases at V and 2 bases at J, leaving 8 bases unmatched. The CDR3 region is CASSLARDYNTDTQYF. CDR3 coding DNA: TGTGCCAGCAGCTTGGCCCGGGACTACAACACAGATACGCAGTATTTT.

This clonotype was counted many times. The V call is TRBV15, the J call TRBJ2-6; no reliable D call. Trimming pared 0 bases from V and 4 bases from J, leaving 7 bases between. The germline V gene encodes CDR1 LNHNV and CDR2 YYDKDF (reference sequence). The CDR3 consists of 15 residues. The CDR3 loop reads CATSRDPSGANVLTF. As DNA, the CDR3 is TGTGCCACCAGCAGAGATCCATCCGGGGCCAACGTCCTGACTTTC.

Ten or more counts support this clonotype. The chain uses TRBV7-6 and TRBJ2-2; 12 bases align to TRBD2. Losses at the gene ends were 4 bases for V and 4 bases for J; bases not matched to a gene: 4. Germline CDR1 reads SGHVS; CDR2 reads FNYEAQ. The CDR3 is 16 residues long. For the CDR3, the DNA is TGTGCCAGCAGCTCACGGACTAGCGGGGTCACCGGGGAGCTGTTTTTT. Translated, it gives CASSSRTSGVTGELFF.

This clonotype was seen a handful of times. The genes are TRBV5-6 and TRBJ2-3; D is ambiguous. CDR1 is SGHDT and CDR2 is YYEEEE in the germline V gene. The CDR3 consists of 14 residues. V lost 1 base and J 6 bases, leaving 12 bases between the germline ends. Here the CDR3 DNA reads TGTGCCAGCAGCTTGCCGAGACAACGGGATACGCAGTATTTT. Translating gives CASSLPRQRDTQYF.

In its sample, this clonotype was seen many times. The rearrangement links TRBV4-3 to TRBJ2-3, with 9 bases lining up with TRBD2. The CDR3 consists of 19 residues. J lost 2 bases, V lost 0 bases, and 12 bases had no gene match. From germline, CDR1 is LGHNA and CDR2 YSLEER. CDR3 amino acids: CASSQDKSRSSGVTDTQYF. CDR3 in DNA: TGCGCCAGCAGCCAAGACAAATCTAGGTCTAGCGGGGTCACAGATACGCAGTATTTT.

J is TRBJ2-5 and V is TRBV2; tentative D call: TRBD2 (6 bases). The CDR3 contains 11 residues. CDR1 and CDR2 (germline): SNHLY, FYNNEI. The V gene lost 6 bases and the J gene lost 11 bases, with 13 bases spanning the gap. The CDR3 protein is CASRGGGGQYF. The CDR3 nucleotides read TGTGCCAGCAGGGGGGGTGGCGGGCAGTACTTC.

This clonotype was recorded a few times. The rearrangement links TRBV20-1 to TRBJ2-2; 7 bases are shared with TRBD2. V dropped 3 bases and J dropped 7; count of bases not matched to a gene: 8. This CDR3 region has 14 residues. Germline V gives CDR1 DFQATT, CDR2 SNEGSKA (reference sequence). The CDR3 spells CSARGRAVHGELFF. DNA of the CDR3: TGCAGTGCTAGGGGGAGGGCCGTCCACGGGGAGCTGTTTTTT.

The rearrangement links TRBV11-2 to TRBJ2-3; TRBD1 is a possible D gene (6 bases). There are 13 residues in the CDR3. Germline assignment: CDR1 SGHAT and CDR2 FQNNGV. Trimming cost V 5 bases and J 1 base, with 7 bases left between them. CDR3 sequence reads: CASSPGGTDTQYF. The CDR3 DNA sequence: TGTGCCAGCAGCCCAGGGGGCACAGATACGCAGTATTTT.

This clonotype was seen more than once but under ten times. The chain recombines TRBV5-6 with TRBJ2-7, with D perhaps being TRBD1 or TRBD2 (5 bases each). The CDR3 is made up of 17 amino acids. The germline V and J ends were trimmed by 1 base and 3 bases, with 20 bases remaining between them. Germline loops: CDR1 SGHDT, CDR2 YYEEEE. Written as DNA, the CDR3 is TGTGCCAGCAGCTTGTTCGGATCCGGGACCAAGTACTACGAGCAGTACTTC. Its protein product is CASSLFGSGTKYYEQYF.

This clonotype was seen only a few times. This chain uses TRBV12-3 or TRBV12-4 with TRBJ2-5; 8 bases align to TRBD1. The CDR3 spans 13 residues. The ends lost 6 bases at V and 5 bases at J; junction bases unmatched: 5. Here the CDR3 reads CASRQGARETQYF. CDR3 sequence (DNA): TGTGCCAGCAGGCAGGGGGCGCGGGAGACCCAGTACTTC.

In this sample, this clonotype turned up many times. The junction does not match germline at one end; this may be a read error. V gene TRBV20-1 combines with J gene TRBJ1-3; 7 bases fit TRBD1. CDR3 length: 12 residues. Germline V lookup: CDR1 DFQATT, CDR2 SNEGSKA (reference sequence). For the CDR3, the DNA is TGCAGTGCTCGAGAGGGGGCTGACACCATATATTTT. Its translation: CSAREGADTIYF.